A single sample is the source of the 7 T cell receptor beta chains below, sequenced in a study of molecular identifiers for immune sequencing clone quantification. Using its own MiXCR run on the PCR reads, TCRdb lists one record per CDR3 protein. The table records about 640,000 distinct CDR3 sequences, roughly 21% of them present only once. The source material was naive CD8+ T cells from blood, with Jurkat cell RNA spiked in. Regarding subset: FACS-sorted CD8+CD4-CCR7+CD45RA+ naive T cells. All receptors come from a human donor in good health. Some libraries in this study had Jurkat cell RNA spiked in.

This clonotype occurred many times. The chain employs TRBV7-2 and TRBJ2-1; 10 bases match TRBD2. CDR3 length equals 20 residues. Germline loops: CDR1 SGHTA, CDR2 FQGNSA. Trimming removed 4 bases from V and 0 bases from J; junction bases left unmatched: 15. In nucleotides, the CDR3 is TGTGCCAGCAGCTACTCTACGGGACTAGCGATCCTTAGCTCCTACAATGAGCAGTTCTTC. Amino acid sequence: CASSYSTGLAILSSYNEQFF.

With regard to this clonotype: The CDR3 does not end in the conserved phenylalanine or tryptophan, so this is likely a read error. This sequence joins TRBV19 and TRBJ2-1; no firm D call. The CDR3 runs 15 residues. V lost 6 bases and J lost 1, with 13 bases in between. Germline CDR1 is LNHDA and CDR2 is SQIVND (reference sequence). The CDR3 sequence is CASSALGNSYNEQFS. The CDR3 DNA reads TGTGCCAGTAGCGCTTTGGGAAATTCCTACAATGAGCAGTTCTCC.

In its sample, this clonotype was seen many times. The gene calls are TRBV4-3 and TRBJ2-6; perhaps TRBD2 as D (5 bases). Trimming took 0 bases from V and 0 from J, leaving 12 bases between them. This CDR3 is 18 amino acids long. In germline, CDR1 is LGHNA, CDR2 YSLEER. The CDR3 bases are TGCGCCAGCAGCCAAGATCGGGGTCTAATCTCTGGGGCCAACGTCCTGACTTTC. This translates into CASSQDRGLISGANVLTF.

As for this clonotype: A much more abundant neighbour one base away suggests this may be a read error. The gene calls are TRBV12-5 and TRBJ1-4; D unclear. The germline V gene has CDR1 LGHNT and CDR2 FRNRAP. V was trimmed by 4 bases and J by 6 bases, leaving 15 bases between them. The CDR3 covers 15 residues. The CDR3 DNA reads TGTGCTAGTGGTTCCTGGGTGCCGACGGATGAAAAACTGTTTTTT. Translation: CASGSWVPTDEKLFF. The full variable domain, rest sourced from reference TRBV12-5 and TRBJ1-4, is DARVTQTPRHKVTEMGQEVTMRCQPILGHNTVFWYRQTMMQGLELLAYFRNRAPLDDSGMPKDRFSAEMPDATLATLKIQPSEPRDSAVYFCASGSWVPTDEKLFFGSGTQLSVL.

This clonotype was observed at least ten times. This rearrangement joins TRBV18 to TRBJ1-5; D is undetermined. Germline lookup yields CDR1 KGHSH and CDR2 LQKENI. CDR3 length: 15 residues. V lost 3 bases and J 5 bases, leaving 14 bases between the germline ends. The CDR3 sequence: CASSPPGHLHQPQHF. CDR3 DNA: TGTGCCAGCTCACCCCCGGGCCACCTCCATCAGCCCCAGCATTTT.

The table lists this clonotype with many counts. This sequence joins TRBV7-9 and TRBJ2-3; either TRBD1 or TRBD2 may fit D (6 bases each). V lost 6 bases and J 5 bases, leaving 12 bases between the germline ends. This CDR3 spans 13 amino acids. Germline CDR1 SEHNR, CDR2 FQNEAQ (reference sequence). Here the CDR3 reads CASRNKGGDTQYF. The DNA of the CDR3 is TGTGCCAGCAGAAACAAGGGGGGAGATACGCAGTATTTT.

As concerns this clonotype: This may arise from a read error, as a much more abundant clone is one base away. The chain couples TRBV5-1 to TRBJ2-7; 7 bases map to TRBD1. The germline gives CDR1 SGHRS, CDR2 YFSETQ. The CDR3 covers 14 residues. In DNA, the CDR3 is TGCGCCAGCAGCACCCGGGACAGTACATACGGGCAGTACTTC. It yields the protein CASSTRDSTYGQYF. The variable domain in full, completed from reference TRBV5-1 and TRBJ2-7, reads KAGVTQTPRYLIKTRGQQVTLSCSPISGHRSVSWYQQTPGQGLQFLFEYFSETQRNKGNFPGRFSGRQFSNSRSEMNVSTLELGDSALYLCASSTRDSTYGQYFGPGTRLTVT.